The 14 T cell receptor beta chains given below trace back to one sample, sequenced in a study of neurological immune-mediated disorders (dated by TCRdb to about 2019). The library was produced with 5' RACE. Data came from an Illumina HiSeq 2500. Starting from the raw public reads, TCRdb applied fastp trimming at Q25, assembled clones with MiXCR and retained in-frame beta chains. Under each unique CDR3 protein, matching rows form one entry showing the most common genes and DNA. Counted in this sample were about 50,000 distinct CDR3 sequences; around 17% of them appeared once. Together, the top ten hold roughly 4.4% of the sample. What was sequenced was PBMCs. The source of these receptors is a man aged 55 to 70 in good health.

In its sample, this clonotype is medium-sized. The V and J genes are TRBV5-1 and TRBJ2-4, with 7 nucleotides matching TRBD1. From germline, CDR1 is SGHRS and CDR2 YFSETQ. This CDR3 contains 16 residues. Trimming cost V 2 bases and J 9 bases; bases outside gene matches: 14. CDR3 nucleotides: TGCGCCAGCAGCTTAGGGACAGCCCGTGATTCCCGCATTCAGTACTTC. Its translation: CASSLGTARDSRIQYF.

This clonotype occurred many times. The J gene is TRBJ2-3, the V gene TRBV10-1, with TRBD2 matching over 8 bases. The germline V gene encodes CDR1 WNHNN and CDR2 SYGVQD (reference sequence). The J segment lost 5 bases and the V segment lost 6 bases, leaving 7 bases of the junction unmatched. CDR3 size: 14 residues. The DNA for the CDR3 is TGCGCCAGCAGCCTCGGGACTAGTCAAGATACGCAGTATTTT. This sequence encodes CASSLGTSQDTQYF.

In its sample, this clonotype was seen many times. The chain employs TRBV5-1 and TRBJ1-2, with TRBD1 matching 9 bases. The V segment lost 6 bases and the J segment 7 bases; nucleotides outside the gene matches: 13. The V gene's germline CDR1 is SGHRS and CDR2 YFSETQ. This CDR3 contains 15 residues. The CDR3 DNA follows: TGCGCCAGCACCTCGAATCCGGGACAGGGTGGTGGCTACACCTTC. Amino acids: CASTSNPGQGGGYTF.

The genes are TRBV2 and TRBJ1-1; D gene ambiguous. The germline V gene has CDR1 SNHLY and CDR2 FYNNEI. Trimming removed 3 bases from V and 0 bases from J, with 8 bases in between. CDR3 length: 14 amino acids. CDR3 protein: CASSEGLMNTEAFF. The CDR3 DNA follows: TGTGCCAGCAGTGAGGGTCTCATGAACACTGAAGCTTTCTTT.

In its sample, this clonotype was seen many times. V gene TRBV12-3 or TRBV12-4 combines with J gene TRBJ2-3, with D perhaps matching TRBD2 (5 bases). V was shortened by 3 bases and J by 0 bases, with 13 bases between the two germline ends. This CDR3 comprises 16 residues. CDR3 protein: CASSFLAGSSTDTQYF. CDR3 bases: TGTGCCAGCAGTTTTCTGGCGGGTTCTAGCACAGATACGCAGTATTTT.

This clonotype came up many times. This chain's CDR3 is CASSSSGTSLGFLAKNIQYF. The CDR3 nucleotides read TGTGCCAGCAGCTCCTCCGGGACTAGCTTGGGTTTCTTAGCCAAAAACATTCAGTACTTC. The V and J genes are TRBV7-9 and TRBJ2-4, with 9 bases that match TRBD2. Germline V gene data show CDR1 as SEHNR and CDR2 as FQNEAQ (reference sequence). The V segment lost 4 bases and the J segment 0 bases; nucleotides outside the gene matches: 16. There are 20 residues in the CDR3. The whole variable domain, remainder taken from reference TRBV7-9 and TRBJ2-4, is DTGVSQNPRHKITKRGQNVTFRCDPISEHNRLYWYRQTLGQGPEFLTYFQNEAQLEKSRLLSDRFSAERPKGSFSTLEIQRTEQGDSAMYLCASSSSGTSLGFLAKNIQYFGAGTRLSVL.

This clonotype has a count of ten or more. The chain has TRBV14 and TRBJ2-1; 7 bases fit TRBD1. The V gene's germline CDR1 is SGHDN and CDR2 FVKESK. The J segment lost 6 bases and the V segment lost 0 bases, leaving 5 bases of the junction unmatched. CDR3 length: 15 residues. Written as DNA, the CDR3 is TGTGCCAGCAGCCAAGAAGAGACAGGGCCCAATGAGCAGTTCTTC. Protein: CASSQEETGPNEQFF.

For the CDR3, the DNA is TGTGCCAGCAGGGTACAGGGTTCTACCGGGGAGCTGTTTTTT. This codes for CASRVQGSTGELFF. J is TRBJ2-2 and V is TRBV12-3 or TRBV12-4; D is perhaps TRBD1 (6 bases). The CDR3 contains 14 residues. Trimming removed 6 bases from V and 5 bases from J, with 13 bases in between.

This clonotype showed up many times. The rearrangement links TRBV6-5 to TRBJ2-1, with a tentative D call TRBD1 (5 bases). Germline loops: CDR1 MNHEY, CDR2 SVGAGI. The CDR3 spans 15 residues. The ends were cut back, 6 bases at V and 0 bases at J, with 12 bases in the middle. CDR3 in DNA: TGTGCCAGCAGGGAAGGTCAGGGCTCCTACAATGAGCAGTTCTTC. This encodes CASREGQGSYNEQFF.

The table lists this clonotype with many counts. CDR3 sequence: CASSEGGHTDTQYF. CDR3 sequence (DNA): TGTGCCAGCAGTGAGGGGGGACACACAGATACGCAGTATTTT. V and J are TRBV6-4 and TRBJ2-3; D is perhaps TRBD1 or TRBD2 (6 bases each). Trimming took off 3 bases at V and 2 bases at J, with 9 bases between the two ends. The germline gives CDR1 MRHNA, CDR2 SNTAGT. CDR3 length: 14 residues.

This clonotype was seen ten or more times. In DNA form, the CDR3 reads TGTGCCAGAGGACTAGTCGAACGCTACGAGCAGTACTTC. Translating gives CARGLVERYEQYF. The chain joins TRBV6-5 to TRBJ2-7, with 7 nucleotides matching TRBD2. V lost 9 bases to trimming and J lost 3 bases; unmatched junction nucleotides: 8. The germline CDR1 and CDR2 sequences are MNHEY and SVGAGI. The length of the CDR3 is 13 residues.

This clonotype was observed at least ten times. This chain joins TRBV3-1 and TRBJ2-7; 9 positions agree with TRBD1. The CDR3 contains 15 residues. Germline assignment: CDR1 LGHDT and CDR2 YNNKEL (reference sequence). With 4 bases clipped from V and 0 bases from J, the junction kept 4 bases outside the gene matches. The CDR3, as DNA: TGTGCCAGCAGCCTTACGACAGGGGGCTCCTACGAGCAGTACTTC. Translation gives CASSLTTGGSYEQYF.

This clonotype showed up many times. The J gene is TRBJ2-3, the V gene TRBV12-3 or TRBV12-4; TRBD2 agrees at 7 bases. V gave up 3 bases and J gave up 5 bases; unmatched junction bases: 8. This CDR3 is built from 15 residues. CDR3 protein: CASSFRRGTRDTQYF. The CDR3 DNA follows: TGTGCCAGCAGTTTTAGGCGGGGGACCAGAGATACGCAGTATTTT.

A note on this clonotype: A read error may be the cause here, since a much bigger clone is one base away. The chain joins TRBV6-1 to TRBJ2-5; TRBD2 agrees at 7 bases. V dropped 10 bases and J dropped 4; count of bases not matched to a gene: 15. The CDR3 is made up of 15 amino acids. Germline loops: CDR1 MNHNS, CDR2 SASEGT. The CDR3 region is CAITQGRTRIETQYF. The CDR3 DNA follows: TGTGCCATCACCCAAGGGAGGACTAGGATAGAGACCCAGTACTTC.